The source of this T cell receptor (beta chain) is a study of cytomegalovirus exposure and HLA in healthy donors. Study background: Later, an analysis reported that the roughly 120 validation repertoires had used the same platform as the approximately 670 first-cohort repertoires. Study-wide results and limits: The listing of 150 to 200 TCR beta chains classed them as cytomegalovirus-associated. A few CMV-associated chains were confirmed in vitro to be specific for CMV antigens.

Regarding this clone: Its specificity is unknown.

Trimming removed 6 bases from V and 0 bases from J; junction bases left unmatched: 7. CDR1 is SEHNR, CDR2 FQNEAQ, per germline (reference sequence). This CDR3 has 16 residues. This table comes from immunoSEQ multiplex PCR, and its TCRdb copy is limited to in-frame clones, with some not included. The table has tens of thousands of clones, approximately 97% seen once; the top ten hold roughly 2.3%. This sequence originates from a young man in good health and CMV-seronegative. Material for sequencing was PBMCs. This sequence joins TRBV7-9 and TRBJ2-3; 9 nucleotides agree with TRBD1. DNA for the CDR3: TGTGCCAGCAGTCCGAGACAGGGGGTTAGCACAGATACGCAGTATTTT. This encodes CASSPRQGVSTDTQYF.